This T cell receptor beta chain was retrieved from a study of T cell therapy after organ transplantation. Between the trimmed V and J ends, which lost 0 bases and 5 bases, there was a span of 17 bases. The germline V gene encodes CDR1 LGHNA and CDR2 YSLEER. This CDR3 spans 16 amino acids. TCRdb keeps only in-frame clones here, not all; method: immunoSEQ multiplex PCR. The table includes around 15,000 clones, 85% detected once. In the case of this clone: Its antigen is currently unknown.

As for time point: 20-29 weeks after completion of therapy. J is TRBJ2-7 and V is TRBV4-3, with D possibly called TRBD1 or TRBD2 (5 bases each). Sequenced material: CD8+ T cells from blood, taken after autologous CMV-specific T cell therapy. The source of this sequence is a human patient who had received a solid organ transplant and had CMV disease. Certain T cells may be donor cells from the graft. The DNA of the CDR3 is TGCGCCAGCAGCCAAGACGGCCGGGACGGAACGGACGAGCAGTACTTC. Its translation is CASSQDGRDGTDEQYF.